The rows below give T cell receptor beta chains drawn from one sample of a study of cytomegalovirus exposure and HLA in healthy donors. Clones were read by immunoSEQ multiplex PCR, and TCRdb kept only the in-frame ones, dropping some. The sample contains roughly 200,000 clones, about 82% of which appear only once. The sequenced sample consisted of PBMCs. The origin of the receptors is a young man in good health and CMV-seronegative. The CDR3 runs from the conserved cysteine through the conserved F or W. The D gene is left open where the match is weak. Clone size is stated in some rows and not others, as once, few, many or a class when expanded.

>TRBJ2-7|14|-|TRBV2|TRBD1
TGTGCCAGCAGTTTCACCGGGACAGGGACCGAGCAGTACTTC
CASSFTGTGTEQYF
>TRBJ2-1|16|-|TRBV4-3|TRBD1
TGCGCCAGCAGCCAAGAGGACAGGCGAATGGCTAATGAGCAGTTCTTC
CASSQEDRRMANEQFF
>TRBJ2-1|16|-|TRBV7-2|-
TGTGCCAGCAGCTTAGTAGGGGTCGGCACCTACAATGAGCAGTTCTTC
CASSLVGVGTYNEQFF
>TRBJ1-1|15|-|TRBV5-1|TRBD1
TGCGCCAGCAGCAATACAGGGGCGTCCCTCACTGAAGCTTTCTTT
CASSNTGASLTEAFF
>TRBJ1-1|14|-|TRBV18|TRBD1
TGTGCCAGCTCGCGGGACAGGGCGAACACTGAAGCTTTCTTT
CASSRDRANTEAFF
>TRBJ2-7|15|-|TRBV28|TRBD2
TGTGCCAGCAGTTTAGGGGAGGGAGTTGGAGACGAGCAGTACTTC
CASSLGEGVGDEQYF
>TRBJ2-2|15|-|TRBV11-3|-
TGTGCCAGCAGCCCCCACGGGGGGAACACCGGGGAGCTGTTTTTT
CASSPHGGNTGELFF
>TRBJ2-2|16|once|TRBV7-9|TRBD2
TGTGCCAGCAGCGTCGTCGGGGGGGCTCCCACCGGGGAGCTGTTTTTT
CASSVVGGAPTGELFF
>TRBJ2-7|18|-|TRBV10-3|TRBD2
TGTGCCATCAGTTACGATGGTAGCGGGGGTGGCAACTCCTACGAGCAGTACTTC
CAISYDGSGGGNSYEQYF
>TRBJ2-1|15|once|TRBV27|TRBD1
TGTGCCAGCAGTGAAACAGGGGCCGTTAACAATGAGCAGTTCTTC
CASSETGAVNNEQFF
>TRBJ2-5|15|-|TRBV6-1|TRBD2
TGTGCCAGCAGTTCTAGCGGGGGGGCTATAGAGACCCAGTACTTC
CASSSSGGAIETQYF
>TRBJ1-2|15|-|TRBV7-9|-
TGTGCCAGCAGCATCGAAGTGACAGGCTCCTATGGCTACACCTTC
CASSIEVTGSYGYTF
>TRBJ1-1|17|-|TRBV11-2|TRBD1
TGTGCCAGCAGCTCCCTCCGGGACAGGGGAGAGAACACTGAAGCTTTCTTT
CASSSLRDRGENTEAFF
>TRBJ2-2|14|-|TRBV9|TRBD1
TGTGCCAGCAGCGGACAGGGGAGAACCTGGGAGCTGTTTTTT
CASSGQGRTWELFF
>TRBJ1-6|13|-|TRBV23-1|-
TGCGCCAGCCCCCAGGTCGGTAATTCACCCCTCCACTTT
CASPQVGNSPLHF
>TRBJ1-2|13|-|TRBV7-2|TRBD1
TGTGCCAGCAGCTTAACAGGGGGCTATGGCTACACCTTC
CASSLTGGYGYTF
>TRBJ2-1|17|-|TRBV7-3|-
TGTGCCAGCAGCTTAGGGAGAAGTTACAATTGGAGGAATGAGCAGTTCTTC
CASSLGRSYNWRNEQFF
>TRBJ2-3|14|-|TRBV7-3|-
TGTGCCAGCAGCTTATCCCCGGTGTCAGATACGCAGTATTTT
CASSLSPVSDTQYF
>TRBJ1-2|14|-|TRBV9|TRBD1
TGTGCCAGCACCAGGCAGGACAGGAACTATGGCTACACCTTC
CASTRQDRNYGYTF
>TRBJ1-2|14|few|TRBV5-4|TRBD1
TGTGCCAGCAGCTTCCGGGACAGCTCCTATGGCTACACCTTC
CASSFRDSSYGYTF
>TRBJ1-6|14|-|TRBV29-1|-
TGCAGCGTTACCTTAGGAGGTACGGCTTCACCCCTCCACTTT
CSVTLGGTASPLHF
>TRBJ1-5|16|-|TRBV7-9|-
TGTGCCAGCAGCTTAGAACCGGCAGGGGGCAATCAGCCCCAGCATTTT
CASSLEPAGGNQPQHF
>TRBJ2-1|13|once|TRBV7-6|-
TGTGCCAGCAGCTTAGAGCGCCATGGAGAGCAGTTCTTC
CASSLERHGEQFF
>TRBJ2-5|15|few|TRBV6-6|TRBD1
TGTGCCAGCAGCCCCGGGACAGGCTACCAAGAGACCCAGTACTTC
CASSPGTGYQETQYF
>TRBJ1-1|13|-|TRBV11-2|-
TGTGCCAGCAGCTCAGCAGGGAGGACTGAAGCTTTCTTT
CASSSAGRTEAFF
>TRBJ1-2|13|once|TRBV28|TRBD1
TGTGCCAGCAAGACAGGGGGCCTCTATGGCTACACCTTC
CASKTGGLYGYTF
>TRBJ2-5|14|-|TRBV4-2|-
TGTGCCAGCAGCCAAGAGACAGGGAGGGAGACCCAGTACTTC
CASSQETGRETQYF
>TRBJ1-5|14|-|TRBV19|-
TGTGCCAGTGCAATCCGGGGTAGCAATCAGCCCCAGCATTTT
CASAIRGSNQPQHF
>TRBJ2-3|11|-|TRBV6-1|-
TGTGCCAGCAAATACACAGATACGCAGTATTTT
CASKYTDTQYF
>TRBJ1-5|16|-|TRBV12-2|-
TGTGCAAGTCGCTTAGCGCGGGGTTCTAGCAATCAGCCCCAGCATTTT
CASRLARGSSNQPQHF
>TRBJ2-1|17|-|TRBV19|TRBD2
TGTGCCAGTAGTGTCCGACTAGCTCAGAGCTCCTACAATGAGCAGTTCTTC
CASSVRLAQSSYNEQFF
>TRBJ1-1|13|-|TRBV5-1|-
TGCGCCAGCAGCCCGAGCCAGAACACTGAAGCTTTCTTT
CASSPSQNTEAFF
>TRBJ2-3|15|few|TRBV28|-
TGTGCCAGCAGTACAGGCGGGGCAAGCACAGATACGCAGTATTTT
CASSTGGASTDTQYF
>TRBJ2-4|14|once|TRBV7-9|-
TGTGCCAGCAGCTTATCGGGGGTTGGAGACATTCAGTACTTC
CASSLSGVGDIQYF
>TRBJ1-2|15|-|TRBV5-1|TRBD1
TGCGCCAGCAGCTTGGCAGGGGGCGCAGACTATGGCTACACCTTC
CASSLAGGADYGYTF
>TRBJ1-2|15|-|TRBV7-9|TRBD1
TGTGCCAGCAGCTCCTCGACAGGGGGGGACTATGGCTACACCTTC
CASSSSTGGDYGYTF
>TRBJ1-2|15|-|TRBV13|TRBD1
TGTGCCAGCAGCTTAGGCAGGGGGGAAACGGATGGCTACACCTTC
CASSLGRGETDGYTF
>TRBJ2-7|15|-|TRBV4-3|-
TGCGCCAGCAGCCAAGTTCCTCGGTCCACCTACGAGCAGTACTTC
CASSQVPRSTYEQYF
>TRBJ2-1|18|-|TRBV15|TRBD1
TGTGCCACCAGCAGAGATCAGCTAGGACAGGGGACCGACAATGAGCAGTTCTTC
CATSRDQLGQGTDNEQFF
>TRBJ2-2|16|-|TRBV5-1|TRBD1
TGCGCCAGCAGCTTGGCGACAGGGTGGAACACCGGGGAGCTGTTTTTT
CASSLATGWNTGELFF
>TRBJ1-2|13|-|TRBV6-6|-
TGTGCCAGCAGTTCCCCGGACAGCTATGGCTACACCTTC
CASSSPDSYGYTF
>TRBJ2-5|15|-|TRBV9|TRBD2
TGTGCCAGCAGCCCGGGACTAGGGTCCCAAGAGACCCAGTACTTC
CASSPGLGSQETQYF
>TRBJ1-1|13|-|TRBV5-1|-
TGCGCCAGCAGCGGAAGACCAGGGTTGGAAGCTTTCTTT
CASSGRPGLEAFF
>TRBJ1-2|16|-|TRBV28|-
TGTGCCAGCAGTTTTTCACAGTGGATGATAGTATATGGCTACACCTTC
CASSFSQWMIVYGYTF